These 21 T cell receptor beta chains originate from one sample sequenced in a study of metastatic and nonmetastatic thyroid tumors. No treatment had been given to any patient before thyroid surgery. TCRdb ran MiXCR on the PCR reads. This sample has over 45,000 clones; around 21% occur once, and the top ten carry approximately 3.6%. The specimen was blood. The receptors stem from a male donor with papillary thyroid cancer or a benign thyroid nodule (not recorded which). Some clones in this sample may be carry-over from other donors' samples.

This clone has more than one count but fewer than ten. This may be a read error, as it is one base from a much larger clone. This sequence joins TRBV3-1 and TRBJ1-4; D remains unclear. The germline V gene encodes CDR1 LGHDT and CDR2 YNNKEL (reference sequence). The CDR3 runs to 14 residues. V lost 7 bases and J lost 0, with 9 bases in between. The CDR3 DNA follows: TGTGCCAGCATCCGCCGTGCAACTAATGAAAAACTGTTTTTT. Translated: CASIRRATNEKLFF.

This clone was counted at least ten times. The CDR3 DNA follows: TGCAGCGTTGGGACCGATTACAATGAGCAGTTCTTC. It codes for CSVGTDYNEQFF. The chain employs TRBV29-1 and TRBJ2-1; D is unresolved. The CDR3 is 12 amino acids. Trimming took off 4 bases at V and 4 bases at J, with 8 bases between the two ends. CDR1 is SQVTM and CDR2 is ANQGSEA in the germline V gene.

The CDR3 DNA is TGTGCCAGTAGTATGGTCCTGAACACTGAAGCTTTCTTT. Translation: CASSMVLNTEAFF. The chain is built from TRBV19 and TRBJ1-1; D not resolved. Trimming removed 3 bases at V and 0 bases at J, with 5 bases between. The CDR3 is 13 amino acids. Germline values: CDR1 LNHDA, CDR2 SQIVND (reference sequence).

There are many counts of this clone. This chain uses TRBV3-1 with TRBJ1-2, with D possibly TRBD1 on 5 matching bases. The germline V and J ends were trimmed by 5 bases and 8 bases, with 18 bases remaining between them. Germline V gene data show CDR1 as LGHDT and CDR2 as YNNKEL (reference sequence). There are 14 residues in the CDR3. CDR3 coding DNA: TGTGCCAGCAGCAGGGACCCTAGCAAGGGAGGCTACACCTTC. It yields the protein CASSRDPSKGGYTF.

This clone was detected ten times or more. V usage is TRBV12-3 or TRBV12-4 and J usage is TRBJ1-2; D unclear. V dropped 1 base and J dropped 2 bases, with 2 bases sitting between them. The CDR3 is made up of 12 amino acids. CDR3 nucleotides: TGTGCCAGCAGTTTAGGAAACTATGGCTACACCTTC. As protein: CASSLGNYGYTF.

In this sample, this clone turned up a few times. The V call is TRBV27, the J call TRBJ2-1; D is unresolved. Germline CDR1 is MNHEY and CDR2 is SMNVEV (reference sequence). V was cut by 2 bases and J by 2 bases, with 7 bases left in between. The CDR3 totals 14 residues. The DNA of the CDR3 is TGTGCCAGCAGTTTAACGGAGACCTACAATGAGCAGTTCTTC. Amino acids: CASSLTETYNEQFF.

V is TRBV20-1 and J is TRBJ2-7; D is perhaps TRBD2 (5 bases). V gave up 4 bases and J gave up 0 bases, with 7 bases separating them. CDR3 length: 12 residues. Germline assignment: CDR1 DFQATT and CDR2 SNEGSKA (reference sequence). CDR3: CSAKADSYEQYF. The DNA of the CDR3 is TGCAGTGCTAAAGCGGACTCCTACGAGCAGTACTTC.

The V gene is TRBV12-3 or TRBV12-4, the J gene TRBJ2-1; 13 bases match TRBD2. The CDR3 has 17 residues. V lost 6 bases to trimming and J lost 7 bases; unmatched junction nucleotides: 12. The CDR3 DNA sequence: TGTGCCAGCAGCCCCGGACTAGCGGGAGTCGTAGGAAATGAGCAGTTCTTC. The encoded protein is CASSPGLAGVVGNEQFF.

The sample holds many counts of this clone. This chain connects TRBV12-3 or TRBV12-4 to TRBJ2-7; D may be TRBD2 (6 bases). The CDR3 totals 14 residues. Trimming removed 5 bases at V and 0 bases at J, with 11 bases between. The CDR3 sequence: CASSTTSLSYEQYF. In nucleotides, the CDR3 is TGTGCCAGCAGTACAACTAGCCTCTCCTACGAGCAGTACTTC.

This clone was seen a handful of times. V gene TRBV6-1 combines with J gene TRBJ2-7; 8 bases map to TRBD1. CDR3 length: 14 residues. The trim removed 9 bases at V and 5 bases at J, leaving 12 bases unmatched. Germline V lookup: CDR1 MNHNS, CDR2 SASEGT. The CDR3 region has the DNA TGTGCCAGTAATACCCTCGGACAGGGCAACGAGCAGTACTTC. Translated, it gives CASNTLGQGNEQYF.

This clone was seen repeatedly, ten times or more. This chain links TRBV15 with TRBJ1-5; no firm D call. The CDR3 extends over 13 amino acids. Germline loops: CDR1 LNHNV, CDR2 YYDKDF (reference sequence). The ends were cut back, 3 bases at V and 4 bases at J, with 7 bases in the middle. The CDR3 spells CATSSYINQPQHF. The CDR3, as DNA: TGTGCCACCAGCAGCTACATTAATCAGCCCCAGCATTTT.

This clone has a count of ten or more. The chain uses TRBV7-9 and TRBJ2-3; D remains unclear. CDR3 length: 17 amino acids. Deletions cut 1 base from V and 0 bases from J, with 14 bases between. In germline, CDR1 is SEHNR, CDR2 FQNEAQ (reference sequence). The CDR3 coding sequence is TGTGCCAGCAGCTTAGTTGCAGGCCGTCTTAGCACAGATACGCAGTATTTT. Encoded protein: CASSLVAGRLSTDTQYF.

About this clone: At one of its ends the junction is not consistent with the germline gene, which may arise from a read error. The rearrangement joins TRBV15 to TRBJ2-6, with a weak D call TRBD1 (5 bases). This CDR3 spans 16 amino acids. The germline gives CDR1 LNHNV, CDR2 YYDKDF (reference sequence). The CDR3 DNA sequence: TGTGCCACCAGCAGCTCAGGTCGCTCTGGGGCCAACGTCCTGACGTTC. As protein: CATSSSGRSGANVLTF.

This chain uses TRBV2 with TRBJ2-7; 10 nucleotides match TRBD2. The CDR3 covers 13 residues. J gave up 2 bases and V 8 bases, and 3 bases lay outside the gene matches. Germline V CDR1 and CDR2: SNHLY, FYNNEI. CDR3 protein: CASRSGGAYEQYF. In nucleotides, the CDR3 is TGTGCCAGCCGGAGCGGGGGGGCCTACGAGCAGTACTTC.

The V and J genes are TRBV9 and TRBJ2-3, with 8 positions matching TRBD2. V lost 0 bases and J lost 2; bases outside the gene matches: 2. Germline V gives CDR1 SGDLS, CDR2 YYNGEE. The CDR3 has 15 residues. The CDR3: CASSVVGRATDTQYF. CDR3 bases: TGTGCCAGCAGCGTAGTCGGGAGGGCCACAGATACGCAGTATTTT.

About this clone: With a much larger clone just one base away, this may be a read error. The gene calls are TRBV28 and TRBJ1-2, with D perhaps matching TRBD1 (5 bases). Germline V gene sequence: CDR1 MDHEN, CDR2 SYDVKM. CDR3 size: 14 residues. Trimming stripped 7 bases from V and 4 bases from J, with 16 bases between. CDR3 sequence reads: CASILPGTTYGYTF. The CDR3 DNA reads as TGTGCCAGCATCCTACCGGGGACCACCTATGGCTACACCTTC.

This clone came up many times. A much larger clone differs by one base, so this may be a read error. The rearrangement links TRBV28 to TRBJ1-1, with 10 bases that match TRBD1. Germline CDR1 and CDR2: MDHEN and SYDVKM. The CDR3 extends over 15 amino acids. Here the CDR3 DNA reads TGTGCCAGCTGTTCGGCGGGACAGGGGAGGTCTGAAACTTTCTTT. Translating gives CASCSAGQGRSETFF.

This clone was recorded at least ten times. This chain links TRBV20-1 with TRBJ1-5; D remains unclear. The CDR3 has 15 amino acids. Trimming stripped 0 bases from V and 1 base from J, with 10 bases between. CDR1 is DFQATT, CDR2 SNEGSKA, per germline (reference sequence). The CDR3 DNA follows: TGCAGTGCTAGAGACCCGCTTGAAAGCAATCAGCCCCAGCATTTT. Protein: CSARDPLESNQPQHF.

This clone was observed at least ten times. The same CDR3 also results from other DNA sequences found in this sample. The chain carries TRBV12-3 or TRBV12-4 and TRBJ2-2; a possible D gene is TRBD2 (6 bases). The CDR3 is 18 amino acids. The germline V and J ends were trimmed by 1 base and 0 bases, with 15 bases remaining between them. The CDR3 here is CASSLVAGTYPNTGELFF. The DNA for the CDR3 is TGTGCCAGCAGTTTAGTTGCGGGGACCTACCCGAACACCGGGGAGCTGTTTTTT.

The gene calls are TRBV18 and TRBJ1-2; no clear D gene. The germline gives CDR1 KGHSH, CDR2 LQKENI. V was trimmed by 3 bases and J by 4 bases, leaving 15 bases between them. The CDR3 is made up of 15 amino acids. CDR3 in amino acids: CASSPLDPPSYGYTF. CDR3 coding DNA: TGTGCCAGCTCACCGCTCGATCCTCCAAGCTATGGCTACACCTTC.

This clone was recorded at least ten times. The rearrangement links TRBV5-4 to TRBJ2-1; 14 bases line up with TRBD2. CDR3 length: 16 residues. The germline V gene has CDR1 SGHNT and CDR2 YYREEE (reference sequence). The trim removed 3 bases at V and 2 bases at J, leaving 1 base unmatched. In DNA, the CDR3 is TGTGCCAGCAGCTCGGGACTAGCGGGAGCCTACAATGAGCAGTTCTTC. This gives the protein CASSSGLAGAYNEQFF.